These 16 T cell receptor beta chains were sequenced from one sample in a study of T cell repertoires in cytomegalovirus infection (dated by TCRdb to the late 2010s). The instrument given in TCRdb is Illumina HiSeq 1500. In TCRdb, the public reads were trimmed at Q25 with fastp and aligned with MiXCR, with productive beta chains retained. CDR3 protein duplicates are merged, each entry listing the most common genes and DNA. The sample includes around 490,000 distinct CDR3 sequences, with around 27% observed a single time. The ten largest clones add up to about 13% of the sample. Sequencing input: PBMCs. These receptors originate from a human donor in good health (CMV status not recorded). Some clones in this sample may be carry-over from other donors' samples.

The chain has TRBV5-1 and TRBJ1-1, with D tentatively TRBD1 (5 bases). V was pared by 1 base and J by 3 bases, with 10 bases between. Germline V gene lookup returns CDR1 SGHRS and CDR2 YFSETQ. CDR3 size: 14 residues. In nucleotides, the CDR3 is TGCGCCAGCAGCTTGTGGGGGTACGACACTGAAGCTTTCTTT. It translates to CASSLWGYDTEAFF.

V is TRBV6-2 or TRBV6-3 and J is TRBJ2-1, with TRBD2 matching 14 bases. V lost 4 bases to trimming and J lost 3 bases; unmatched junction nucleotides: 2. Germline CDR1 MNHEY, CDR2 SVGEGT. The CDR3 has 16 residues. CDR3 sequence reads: CASSFGTSGSYNEQFF. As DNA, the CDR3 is TGTGCCAGCAGTTTTGGGACTAGCGGGAGCTACAATGAGCAGTTCTTC.

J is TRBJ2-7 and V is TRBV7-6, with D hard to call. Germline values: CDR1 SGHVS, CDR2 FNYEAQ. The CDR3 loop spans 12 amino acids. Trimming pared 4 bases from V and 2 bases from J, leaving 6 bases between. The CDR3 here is CASSSQPYEQYV. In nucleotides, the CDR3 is TGTGCCAGCAGCTCCCAGCCCTACGAGCAGTACGTC.

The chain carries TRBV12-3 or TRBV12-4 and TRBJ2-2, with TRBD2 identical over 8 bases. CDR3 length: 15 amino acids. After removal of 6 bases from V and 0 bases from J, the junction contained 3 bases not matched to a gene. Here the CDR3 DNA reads TGTGCCAGCAGCGATAGCGGGACGAACACCGGGGAGCTGTTTTTT. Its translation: CASSDSGTNTGELFF.

CDR3 sequence reads: CASSFASGAPLSYNEQFF. The CDR3, as DNA: TGTGCCAGCAGCTTTGCCAGCGGAGCCCCCCTCTCCTACAATGAGCAGTTCTTC. J is TRBJ2-1 and V is TRBV5-6; possibly TRBD2 for D (5 bases). The length of the CDR3 is 18 residues. V was shortened by 2 bases and J by 0 bases, with 18 bases between the two germline ends. Per the germline V gene, CDR1 is SGHDT and CDR2 is YYEEEE. Full variable domain (remainder filled in from reference TRBV5-6 and TRBJ2-1): DAGVTQSPTHLIKTRGQQVTLRCSPKSGHDTVSWYQQALGQGPQFIFQYYEEEERQRGNFPDRFSGHQFPNYSSELNVNALLLGDSALYLCASSFASGAPLSYNEQFFGPGTRLTVL.

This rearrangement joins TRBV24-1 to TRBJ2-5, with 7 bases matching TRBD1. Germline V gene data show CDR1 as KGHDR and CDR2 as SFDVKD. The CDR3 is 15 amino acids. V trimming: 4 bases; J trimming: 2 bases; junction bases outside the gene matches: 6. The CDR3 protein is CATSEHTGAQETQYF. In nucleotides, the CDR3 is TGTGCCACCAGTGAACATACAGGGGCACAAGAGACCCAGTACTTC.

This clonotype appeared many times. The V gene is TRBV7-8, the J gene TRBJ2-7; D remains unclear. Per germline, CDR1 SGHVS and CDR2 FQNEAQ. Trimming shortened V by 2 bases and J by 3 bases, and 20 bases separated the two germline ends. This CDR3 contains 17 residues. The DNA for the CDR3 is TGTGCCAGCAGCTTAAACGGTGCGGTCGATCAAATCTACGAGCAGTACTTC. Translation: CASSLNGAVDQIYEQYF.

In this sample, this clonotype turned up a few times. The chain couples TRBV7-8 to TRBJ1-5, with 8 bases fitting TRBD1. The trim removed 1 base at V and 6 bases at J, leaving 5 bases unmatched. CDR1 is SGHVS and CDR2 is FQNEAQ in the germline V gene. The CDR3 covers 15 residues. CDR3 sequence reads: CASSLGLGQGQPQHF. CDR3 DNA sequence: TGTGCCAGCAGCTTAGGTCTAGGACAGGGTCAGCCCCAGCATTTT.

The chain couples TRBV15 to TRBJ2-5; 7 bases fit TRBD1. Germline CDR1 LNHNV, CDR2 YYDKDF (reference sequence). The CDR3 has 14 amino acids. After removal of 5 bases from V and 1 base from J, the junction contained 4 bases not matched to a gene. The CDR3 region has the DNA TGTGCCACCAGCCGGGGACAGACCCAAGAGACCCAGTACTTC. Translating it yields CATSRGQTQETQYF.

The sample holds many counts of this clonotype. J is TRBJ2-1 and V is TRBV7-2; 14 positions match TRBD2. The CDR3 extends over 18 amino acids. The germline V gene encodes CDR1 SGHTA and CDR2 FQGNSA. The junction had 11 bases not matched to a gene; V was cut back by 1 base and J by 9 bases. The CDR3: CASSLGGAGLAGAVEQFF. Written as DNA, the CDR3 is TGTGCCAGCAGCTTAGGAGGGGCGGGACTAGCGGGAGCGGTTGAGCAGTTCTTC. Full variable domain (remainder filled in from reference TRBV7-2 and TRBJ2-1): GAGVSQSPSNKVTEKGKDVELRCDPISGHTALYWYRQSLGQGLEFLIYFQGNSAPDKSGLPSDRFSAERTGGSVSTLTIQRTQQEDSAVYLCASSLGGAGLAGAVEQFFGPGTRLTVL.

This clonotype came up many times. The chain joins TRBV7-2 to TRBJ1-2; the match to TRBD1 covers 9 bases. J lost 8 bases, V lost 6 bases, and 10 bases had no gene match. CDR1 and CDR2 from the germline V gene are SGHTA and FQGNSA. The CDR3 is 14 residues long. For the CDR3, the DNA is TGTGCCAGCAGTTACAGGGGGCGCGGAGACGGCTACACCTTC. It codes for CASSYRGRGDGYTF.

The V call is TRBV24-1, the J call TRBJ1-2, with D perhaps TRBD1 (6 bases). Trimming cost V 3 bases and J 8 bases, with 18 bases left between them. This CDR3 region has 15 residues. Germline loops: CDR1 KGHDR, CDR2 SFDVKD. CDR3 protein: CATSDSGTGHGGYTF. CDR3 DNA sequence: TGTGCCACCAGTGATAGCGGGACGGGACATGGGGGCTACACCTTC.

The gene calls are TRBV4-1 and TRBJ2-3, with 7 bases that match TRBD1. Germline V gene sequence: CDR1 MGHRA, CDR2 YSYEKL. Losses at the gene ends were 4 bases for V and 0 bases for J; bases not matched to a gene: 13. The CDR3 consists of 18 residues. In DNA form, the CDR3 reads TGCGCCAGCAGCCGGGGACAGTACCAACTCTCTAGCACAGATACGCAGTATTTT. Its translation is CASSRGQYQLSSTDTQYF.

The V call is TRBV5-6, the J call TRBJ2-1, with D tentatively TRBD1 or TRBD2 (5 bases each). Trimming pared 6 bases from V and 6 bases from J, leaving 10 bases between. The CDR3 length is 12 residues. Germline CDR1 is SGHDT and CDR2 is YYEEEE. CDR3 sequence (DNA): TGTGCCAGCACCCGGGACCGCAATGAGCAGTTCTTC. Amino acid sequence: CASTRDRNEQFF.

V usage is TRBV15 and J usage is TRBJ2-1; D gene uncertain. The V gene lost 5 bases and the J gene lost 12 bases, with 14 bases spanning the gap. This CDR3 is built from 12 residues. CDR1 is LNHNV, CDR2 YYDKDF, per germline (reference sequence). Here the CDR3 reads CATSPASPRQFF. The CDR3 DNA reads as TGTGCCACCAGCCCGGCCTCTCCTCGGCAGTTCTTC. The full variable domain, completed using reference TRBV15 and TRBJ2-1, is DAMVIQNPRYQVTQFGKPVTLSCSQTLNHNVMYWYQQKSSQAPKLLFHYYDKDFNNEADTPDNFQSRRPNTSFCFLDIRSPGLGDTAMYLCATSPASPRQFFGPGTRLTVL.

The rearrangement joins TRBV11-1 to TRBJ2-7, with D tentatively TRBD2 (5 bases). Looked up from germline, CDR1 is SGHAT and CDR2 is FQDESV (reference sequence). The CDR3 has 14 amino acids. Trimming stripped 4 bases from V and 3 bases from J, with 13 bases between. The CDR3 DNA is TGTGCCAGCAGCTCTAGCCTACTATTCTACGAGCAGTACTTC. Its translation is CASSSSLLFYEQYF.